This T cell receptor (beta chain) was sequenced for a study of blood T cell repertoires in COVID-19. Study-level information: The cDNA or gDNA used as material had been derived from T cells, B-cell-depleted T cells, or PBMCs.

Enrollment of patients from Seattle took place during active infection, with longitudinal follow-up. The CDR3 consists of 16 residues. Assay used: immunoSEQ multiplex PCR; TCRdb lists only in-frame clones, some missing. The sample gives 170,000 or so clones, more than 85% of which show up once; approximately 0.62% is in the top ten. This clonotype originated in a man in his fifties or sixties with COVID-19, enrolled during active disease. Sequenced input: peripheral blood. This chain connects TRBV12-1 to TRBJ1-2; the D segment call TRBD1 is taken from the table without a DNA check. TRBV12-1 corresponds to a pseudogene. CDR3 amino acids: CARTVGRAKTNYGYTF. The CDR3 coding sequence is TGTGCCAGAACTGTAGGCAGGGCTAAGACTAACTATGGCTACACCTTC.